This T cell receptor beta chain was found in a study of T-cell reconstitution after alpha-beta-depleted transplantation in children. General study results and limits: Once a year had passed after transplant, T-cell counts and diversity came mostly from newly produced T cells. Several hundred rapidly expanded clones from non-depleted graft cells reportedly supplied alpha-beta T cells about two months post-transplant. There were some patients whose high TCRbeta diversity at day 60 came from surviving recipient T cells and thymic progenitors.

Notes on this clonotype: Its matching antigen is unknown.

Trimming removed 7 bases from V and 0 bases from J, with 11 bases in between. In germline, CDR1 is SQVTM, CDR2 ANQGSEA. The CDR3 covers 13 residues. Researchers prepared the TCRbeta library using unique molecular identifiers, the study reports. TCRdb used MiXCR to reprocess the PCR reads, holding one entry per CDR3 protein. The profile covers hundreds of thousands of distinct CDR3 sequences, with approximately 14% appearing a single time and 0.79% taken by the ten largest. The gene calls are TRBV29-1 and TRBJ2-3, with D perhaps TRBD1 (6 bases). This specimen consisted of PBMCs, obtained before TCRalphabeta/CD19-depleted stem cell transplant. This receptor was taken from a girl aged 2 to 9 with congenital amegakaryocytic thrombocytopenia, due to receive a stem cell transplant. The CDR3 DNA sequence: TGCAGCGCCCGGGACATTAGCACAGATACGCAGTATTTT. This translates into CSARDISTDTQYF.